This T cell receptor beta chain was obtained from a study of blood T cell repertoires in COVID-19. Profiling relied on immunoSEQ multiplex PCR, and the TCRdb table lists in-frame clones only, not all of them. The repertoire consists of around 230,000 clones, with about 80% occurring once and the leading ten covering roughly 10%. The CDR3 is 15 residues long. CDR1 SGHKS and CDR2 YYEKEE come from the germline V gene (reference sequence). V lost 4 bases and J lost 3, with 17 bases in between. The rearrangement joins TRBV5-5 to TRBJ2-7; tentative D call: TRBD1 (6 bases). Sequenced sample: peripheral blood. This clonotype was sampled from a woman of 80 years or more with acute or convalescent COVID-19. The DNA of the CDR3 is TGTGCCAGCAGCATGGGGGCAGGGGCCGACTACGAGCAGTACTTC. Its translation is CASSMGAGADYEQYF.